The 27 T cell receptor beta chains listed next were all sequenced from one sample in a study of beta chain features in type 1 diabetes. Study results and caveats: People with Type 1 diabetes carried modestly yet significantly shorter TCRB CDR3s in all four CD4+ subsets.

No cognate antigen is known for these TCRs. Reverse transcribing all isolated RNA meant expressed TCRB transcripts were sequenced. Using immunoSEQ multiplex PCR, the repertoire was profiled, and TCRdb retains in-frame clones only, with some absent. The sample shows about 340,000 clones, around 8.5% of them seen only once. The sequenced sample consisted of central memory CD4+ T cells from blood. Every receptor here comes from a man younger than 40 with type 1 diabetes.

This chain connects TRBV7-8 to TRBJ2-3; perhaps TRBD2 as D (5 bases). The CDR3 spans 17 residues. Germline values: CDR1 SGHVS, CDR2 FQNEAQ. The ends were cut back, 4 bases at V and 0 bases at J, with 17 bases in the middle. CDR3 DNA sequence: TGTGCCAGCAGCTCGTTGAACCGGGGAACTAGCACAGATACGCAGTATTTT. Its translation: CASSSLNRGTSTDTQYF.

The V call is TRBV5-1, the J call TRBJ2-7; TRBD2 might be the D (6 bases). Germline V gene sequence: CDR1 SGHRS, CDR2 YFSETQ. The CDR3 covers 15 residues. Trimming took off 0 bases at V and 2 bases at J, with 12 bases between the two ends. Written as DNA, the CDR3 is TGCGCCAGCAGCTTGGGGTCGGGGGAGACCTACGAGCAGTACTTC. Residues: CASSLGSGETYEQYF.

This clone appeared a few times. Other DNA sequences in the sample encode the same CDR3. The CDR3 spells CASSVGQGAGNTIYF. CDR3 nucleotide sequence: TGTGCCAGCAGCGTAGGCCAGGGGGCGGGAAACACCATATATTTT. The V gene is TRBV9, the J gene TRBJ1-3, with 8 positions matching TRBD1. Looked up from germline, CDR1 is SGDLS and CDR2 is YYNGEE. Unmatched junction bases numbered 3, after V lost 0 bases and J lost 4 bases. The CDR3 is 15 amino acids. Using reference TRBV9 and TRBJ1-3 for the parts outside the CDR3, the full variable domain is DSGVTQTPKHLITATGQRVTLRCSPRSGDLSVYWYQQSLDQGLQFLIQYYNGEERAKGNILERFSAQQFPDLHSELNLSSLELGDSALYFCASSVGQGAGNTIYFGEGSWLTVV.

This sequence joins TRBV7-9 and TRBJ1-1; D uncertain. V was clipped by 7 bases and J by 6 bases, with 18 bases between them. The germline CDR1 and CDR2 sequences are SEHNR and FQNEAQ (reference sequence). This CDR3 spans 14 amino acids. CDR3 loop: CASNAPWLASEAFF. The CDR3 bases are TGTGCCAGCAACGCACCTTGGTTAGCATCTGAAGCTTTCTTT.

This clone was counted many times. The chain uses TRBV7-2 and TRBJ2-1, with a weak D call TRBD2 (5 bases). The CDR3 totals 17 residues. The V end lost 1 base, the J end lost 2 bases, and 15 bases lay between the germline ends. CDR1 and CDR2 from the germline V gene are SGHTA and FQGNSA. Here the CDR3 reads CASSLVGSSLTYNEQFF. CDR3 nucleotides: TGTGCCAGCAGCTTAGTAGGGTCTAGCTTGACCTACAATGAGCAGTTCTTC.

The chain has TRBV11-2 and TRBJ2-3; 7 bases agree with TRBD2. The CDR3 extends over 16 amino acids. J gave up 5 bases and V 5 bases, and 13 bases lay outside the gene matches. Germline CDR1 and CDR2: SGHAT and FQNNGV. The CDR3 nucleotides read TGTGCCAGCAGCGAGTGGGGCGGGGGAATTGGAGATACGCAGTATTTT. Amino acid sequence: CASSEWGGGIGDTQYF.

J is TRBJ2-1 and V is TRBV7-8; possibly TRBD2 for D (6 bases). The CDR3 length is 13 residues. The V gene's germline CDR1 is SGHVS and CDR2 FQNEAQ. Trimming shortened V by 7 bases and J by 12 bases, and 19 bases separated the two germline ends. CDR3 nucleotides: TGTGCCAGCACCTTCCGGGCGGGGAAAGTGCAGTTCTTC. This sequence encodes CASTFRAGKVQFF.

In its sample, this clone was seen many times. V is TRBV29-1 and J is TRBJ1-4; 8 nucleotides align to TRBD1. Germline values: CDR1 SQVTM, CDR2 ANQGSEA. This CDR3 has 13 amino acids. V lost 7 bases, J lost 8 bases, and 9 bases stayed unmatched. Written as DNA, the CDR3 is TGCAGCGGGAGGACAGGGCTGGAGGAAAAACTGTTTTTT. Its protein product is CSGRTGLEEKLFF.

This clone has more than one count but fewer than ten. The chain uses TRBV9 and TRBJ2-5, with D possibly matching TRBD2 (6 bases). The CDR3 sequence is 14 residues long. Trimming removed 0 bases from V and 5 bases from J, with 11 bases in between. Germline CDR1 and CDR2: SGDLS and YYNGEE. The DNA for the CDR3 is TGTGCCAGCAGCGTAGACACGAGCGGGGAGACCCAGTACTTC. The encoded protein is CASSVDTSGETQYF.

This clone has only a few counts. V usage is TRBV7-9 and J usage is TRBJ1-6, with a tentative D call TRBD1 (6 bases). CDR3 length: 13 residues. CDR1 and CDR2 (germline): SEHNR, FQNEAQ (reference sequence). The V end was cut by 6 bases, the J end by 14 bases, with 17 bases between. CDR3 sequence (DNA): TGTGCCAGCAGACCACTTGGGGGCTTGGCCCTCCACTTT. As protein: CASRPLGGLALHF.

V is TRBV11-2 and J is TRBJ2-7; 11 positions agree with TRBD2. V shed 4 bases and J 7 bases; nucleotides not matched to a gene: 15. The CDR3 runs 17 residues. CDR1 is SGHAT, CDR2 FQNNGV, per germline. CDR3 protein: CASSSKTTPLAGAEQYF. Here the CDR3 DNA reads TGTGCCAGCAGCTCCAAAACAACCCCACTAGCGGGGGCTGAGCAGTACTTC. The variable domain in full, with the rest retrieved from reference TRBV11-2 and TRBJ2-7, is EAGVAQSPRYKIIEKRQSVAFWCNPISGHATLYWYQQILGQGPKLLIQFQNNGVVDDSQLPKDRFSAERLKGVDSTLKIQPAKLEDSAVYLCASSSKTTPLAGAEQYFGPGTRLTVT.

V and J are TRBV7-9 and TRBJ2-1; possible D gene TRBD2, 6 bases. Germline V lookup: CDR1 SEHNR, CDR2 FQNEAQ (reference sequence). Deletions cut 5 bases from V and 1 base from J, with 9 bases between. This CDR3 spans 14 amino acids. CDR3 sequence reads: CASSLRGSYNEQFF. Here the CDR3 DNA reads TGTGCCAGCAGCCTCCGGGGGTCCTACAATGAGCAGTTCTTC.

CDR3 region: CASSTGTRDGQYF. DNA of the CDR3: TGTGCCAGCAGCACTGGGACACGAGATGGGCAGTATTTT. This chain uses TRBV7-6 with TRBJ2-3, with a tentative D call TRBD1 (6 bases). V lost 5 bases and J lost 11, with 17 bases in between. Germline-derived CDR1 and CDR2 are SGHVS and FNYEAQ. This CDR3 region has 13 residues.

Only a few counts were recorded for this clone. This sequence joins TRBV30 and TRBJ2-1; 9 nucleotides agree with TRBD1. The CDR3 length is 16 residues. Germline CDR1 GTSNPN, CDR2 SVGIG (reference sequence). With V trimmed by 1 base and J by 2 bases, 6 bases remained unmatched. In DNA, the CDR3 is TGTGCCTGGAGTGCGATAGGACAGGGGACCTACAATGAGCAGTTCTTC. It specifies CAWSAIGQGTYNEQFF.

There are a few counts of this clone. The gene calls are TRBV14 and TRBJ2-7; D remains ambiguous. Germline loops: CDR1 SGHDN, CDR2 FVKESK. Trimming pared 0 bases from V and 7 bases from J, leaving 16 bases between. The CDR3 consists of 15 residues. The CDR3 protein is CASSQDRSRIWEQYF. CDR3 nucleotide sequence: TGTGCCAGCAGCCAAGATAGATCGAGGATTTGGGAGCAGTACTTC.

This clone has a handful of counts. The chain combines TRBV7-2 with TRBJ2-7; 10 nucleotides line up with TRBD2. Germline V gives CDR1 SGHTA, CDR2 FQGNSA. Trimming removed 0 bases from V and 2 bases from J; junction bases left unmatched: 4. The CDR3 spans 16 residues. The CDR3 protein is CASSLAVLAGTYEQYF. In nucleotides, the CDR3 is TGTGCCAGCAGCTTAGCGGTACTAGCGGGGACCTACGAGCAGTACTTC.

The chain links TRBV6-1 to TRBJ2-2; unclear D gene. Trimming removed 1 base from V and 4 bases from J, with 13 bases in between. Germline loops: CDR1 MNHNS, CDR2 SASEGT. This CDR3 has 16 amino acids. The CDR3 protein is CASSEVGGNPTGELFF. CDR3 bases: TGTGCCAGCAGTGAAGTAGGCGGTAACCCCACCGGGGAGCTGTTTTTT.

The rearrangement joins TRBV19 to TRBJ2-3, with D perhaps matching TRBD1 (6 bases). The CDR3 has 13 residues. Germline loops: CDR1 LNHDA, CDR2 SQIVND (reference sequence). The germline V and J ends were trimmed by 10 bases and 2 bases, with 13 bases remaining between them. Written as DNA, the CDR3 is TGTGCCACCTCCGGGACATACACAGATACGCAGTATTTT. Translated, it gives CATSGTYTDTQYF.

This clone was seen ten or more times. The genes are TRBV19 and TRBJ1-5; no clear D. V was clipped by 5 bases and J by 0 bases, with 8 bases between them. Germline assignment: CDR1 LNHDA and CDR2 SQIVND (reference sequence). The CDR3 spans 14 residues. The CDR3: CASSPQASNQPQHF. In DNA, the CDR3 is TGTGCCAGTAGTCCCCAGGCTAGCAATCAGCCCCAGCATTTT.

This chain joins TRBV4-2 and TRBJ1-2; 9 bases map to TRBD1. The CDR3 has 15 residues. With 0 bases clipped from V and 2 bases from J, the junction kept 1 base outside the gene matches. Germline V gene lookup returns CDR1 LGHNA and CDR2 YNFKEQ. CDR3 in DNA: TGTGCCAGCAGCCAAGACGGGACAGGGAACTATGGCTACACCTTC. Protein sequence: CASSQDGTGNYGYTF.

This clone has only a few counts. The chain couples TRBV4-3 to TRBJ1-1; TRBD1 matches at 7 bases. The ends lost 1 base at V and 1 base at J; junction bases unmatched: 6. The CDR3 extends over 16 amino acids. The germline V gene has CDR1 LGHNA and CDR2 YSLEER. For the CDR3, the DNA is TGCGCCAGCAGCCAAGTTCAGGGGGTGGGGAACACTGAAGCTTTCTTT. Translated, it gives CASSQVQGVGNTEAFF.

This clone has a handful of counts. This chain joins TRBV6-5 and TRBJ2-7; 7 positions agree with TRBD1. J was trimmed by 4 bases and V by 3 bases; bases with no gene match: 9. CDR1 and CDR2 from the germline V gene are MNHEY and SVGAGI. The CDR3 runs 15 residues. The CDR3 loop is CASSYSGTVPYEQYF. Written as DNA, the CDR3 is TGTGCCAGCAGTTATTCCGGGACAGTTCCTTACGAGCAGTACTTC.

This clone was detected a few times. V gene TRBV19 combines with J gene TRBJ2-7, with D tentatively TRBD1 (5 bases). CDR1 and CDR2 from the germline V gene are LNHDA and SQIVND (reference sequence). There are 13 residues in the CDR3. The germline V and J ends were trimmed by 3 bases and 5 bases, with 11 bases remaining between them. CDR3 amino acids: CASSMQGRNEQYF. CDR3 nucleotides: TGTGCCAGTAGTATGCAGGGAAGGAACGAGCAGTACTTC.

This clone was seen only a few times. The gene calls are TRBV9 and TRBJ1-5; D is ambiguous. The CDR3 is made up of 15 amino acids. Trimming cost V 3 bases and J 3 bases, with 13 bases left between them. CDR1 and CDR2 from the germline V gene are SGDLS and YYNGEE. In DNA form, the CDR3 reads TGTGCCAGCAGCGCCTTCAATGGTGCCAATCAGCCCCAGCATTTT. Encoded protein: CASSAFNGANQPQHF.

There are a few counts of this clone. This sequence joins TRBV7-2 and TRBJ1-5; 7 nucleotides match TRBD1. V gave up 5 bases and J gave up 0 bases; unmatched junction bases: 7. Germline V gives CDR1 SGHTA, CDR2 FQGNSA. The CDR3 has 16 amino acids. CDR3: CASSDTGVISNQPQHF. CDR3 sequence (DNA): TGTGCCAGCAGCGATACAGGGGTAATTAGCAATCAGCCCCAGCATTTT.

This clone was observed a handful of times. This chain joins TRBV6-5 and TRBJ2-7; the D gene could be TRBD1 or TRBD2 (5 bases each). CDR3 size: 15 residues. V was clipped by 0 bases and J by 7 bases, with 16 bases between them. CDR1 and CDR2 (germline): MNHEY, SVGAGI. In nucleotides, the CDR3 is TGTGCCAGCAGTTACTCGAGAGGGGCCCGTGAAGAGCAGTACTTC. It codes for CASSYSRGAREEQYF.

The chain carries TRBV4-3 and TRBJ2-7; D assignment may be TRBD1 or TRBD2 (7 bases each). Per germline, CDR1 LGHNA and CDR2 YSLEER. The CDR3 is 15 amino acids. Trimming cost V 4 bases and J 4 bases, with 17 bases left between them. The CDR3 protein is CASSRNTGEGYEQYF. As DNA, the CDR3 is TGCGCCAGCAGCCGAAACACAGGGGAGGGTTACGAGCAGTACTTC.